The 9 T cell receptor beta chains below were found in one sample sequenced in a study of blood T cells in healthy people across ages. A J-beta primer mix and a sample-barcoded 5' primer were used in a second PCR of about 7 to 11 cycles. MiXCR, run by TCRdb on the 5' RACE reads, gives a single entry per CDR3 protein. The sample holds a few hundred thousand distinct CDR3 sequences; approximately 47% are singletons and the top ten take 45% to 55%. The sequencing input was blood. The receptors were sampled from a man aged 55 to 70 in good health.

Here the CDR3 DNA reads TGTGCCAGCAGCGCCCCTCCCCCCCTACAAGAGACCCAGTACTTC. It is translated as CASSAPPPLQETQYF. The J gene is TRBJ2-5, the V gene TRBV9; D is unresolved. V was trimmed by 3 bases and J by 2 bases, leaving 14 bases between them. The CDR3 contains 15 residues. The germline CDR1 and CDR2 sequences are SGDLS and YYNGEE.

CDR3 sequence reads: CASSLMAGDIGEQYF. The CDR3, as DNA: TGTGCCAGCAGCTTAATGGCGGGAGATATCGGCGAGCAGTACTTC. The chain is built from TRBV7-2 and TRBJ2-7, with 7 bases matching TRBD2. V lost 2 bases, J lost 6 bases, and 10 bases stayed unmatched. CDR1 SGHTA and CDR2 FQGNSA come from the germline V gene. This CDR3 has 15 amino acids. Using reference TRBV7-2 and TRBJ2-7 for the parts outside the CDR3, the full variable domain is GAGVSQSPSNKVTEKGKDVELRCDPISGHTALYWYRQSLGQGLEFLIYFQGNSAPDKSGLPSDRFSAERTGGSVSTLTIQRTQQEDSAVYLCASSLMAGDIGEQYFGPGTRLTVT.

V is TRBV6-5 and J is TRBJ2-1; 7 bases fit TRBD1. The DNA end lines up better with TRBJ2-7; the J call may be wrong. CDR1 and CDR2 from the germline V gene are MNHEY and SVGAGI. The CDR3 is 13 residues long. This CDR3 is CASRQGTYNEQYF. The CDR3 bases are TGTGCCAGCAGACAGGGGACCTACAATGAGCAGTACTTC.

For the CDR3, the DNA is TGTGCCAGCAGAAGGGGGACTAGCGGGGATATTTCCTACGAGCAGTACTTC. It translates to CASRRGTSGDISYEQYF. V gene TRBV7-2 combines with J gene TRBJ2-7; 13 bases are shared with TRBD2. Germline CDR1 and CDR2: SGHTA and FQGNSA. The CDR3 extends over 17 amino acids. J gave up 1 base and V 6 bases, and 9 bases lay outside the gene matches.

The rearrangement joins TRBV28 to TRBJ2-7, with 7 positions matching TRBD2. Germline-derived CDR1 and CDR2 are MDHEN and SYDVKM. The V gene end was trimmed by 2 bases and the J gene end by 2 bases; junction bases not matched to a gene: 6. This CDR3 has 15 residues. In DNA form, the CDR3 reads TGTGCCAGCAGTTTAGTTCCAGCGGGGACCTACGAGCAGTACTTC. It yields the protein CASSLVPAGTYEQYF. The full variable domain, with the rest looked up from reference TRBV28 and TRBJ2-7, is DVKVTQSSRYLVKRTGEKVFLECVQDMDHENMFWYRQDPGLGLRLIYFSYDVKMKEKGDIPEGYSVSREKKERFSLILESASTNQTSMYLCASSLVPAGTYEQYFGPGTRLTVT.

This clonotype was seen only once. This sequence joins TRBV14 and TRBJ2-4, with D possibly TRBD1 on 6 matching bases. The DNA end is a closer match to TRBJ2-7, so the J assignment may be wrong. The length of the CDR3 is 14 residues. Germline V CDR1 and CDR2: SGHDN, FVKESK. The CDR3 region is CASSQATGNSEQYF. DNA of the CDR3: TGTGCCAGCAGCCAAGCAACAGGGAACAGCGAGCAGTACTTC.

This clonotype showed up just a few times. J is TRBJ2-3 and V is TRBV5-4; the D is unclear. CDR1 SGHNT and CDR2 YYREEE come from the germline V gene (reference sequence). The CDR3 is made up of 13 amino acids. With 6 bases removed from V and 7 bases from J, the gap between germline ends came to 15 bases. The CDR3 reads CASKSGGRNTQYF. Written as DNA, the CDR3 is TGTGCCAGCAAGTCCGGTGGTCGAAATACGCAGTATTTT.

This clonotype occurred a few times. This sequence joins TRBV2 and TRBJ1-2; TRBD1 matches at 7 bases. Trimming removed 6 bases from V and 12 bases from J; junction bases left unmatched: 7. Germline V CDR1 and CDR2: SNHLY, FYNNEI. CDR3 length: 11 amino acids. CDR3 in amino acids: CASRLGQRNTF. CDR3 nucleotides: TGTGCCAGCAGGCTGGGACAGAGGAACACCTTC. The complete variable domain, with remaining parts taken from reference TRBV2 and TRBJ1-2, reads EPEVTQTPSHQVTQMGQEVILRCVPISNHLYFYWYRQILGQKVEFLVSFYNNEISEKSEIFDDQFSVERPDGSNFTLKIRSTKLEDSAMYFCASRLGQRNTFGSGTRLTVV.

Worth noting for this clonotype: A read error may be the cause here, since a much bigger clone is one base away. The CDR3 region has the DNA TGTGCCAGCAGCGTAGAGGAAGCGGGAGGGCCTAGCGGGGAGCTGCTTTTT. As protein: CASSVEEAGGPSGELLF. The rearrangement uses TRBV9 and TRBJ2-2; 10 bases line up with TRBD2. The CDR3 totals 17 residues. Germline values: CDR1 SGDLS, CDR2 YYNGEE. The full variable domain, its missing parts supplied by reference TRBV9 and TRBJ2-2, is DSGVTQTPKHLITATGQRVTLRCSPRSGDLSVYWYQQSLDQGLQFLIQYYNGEERAKGNILERFSAQQFPDLHSELNLSSLELGDSALYFCASSVEEAGGPSGELLFGEGSRLTVL.